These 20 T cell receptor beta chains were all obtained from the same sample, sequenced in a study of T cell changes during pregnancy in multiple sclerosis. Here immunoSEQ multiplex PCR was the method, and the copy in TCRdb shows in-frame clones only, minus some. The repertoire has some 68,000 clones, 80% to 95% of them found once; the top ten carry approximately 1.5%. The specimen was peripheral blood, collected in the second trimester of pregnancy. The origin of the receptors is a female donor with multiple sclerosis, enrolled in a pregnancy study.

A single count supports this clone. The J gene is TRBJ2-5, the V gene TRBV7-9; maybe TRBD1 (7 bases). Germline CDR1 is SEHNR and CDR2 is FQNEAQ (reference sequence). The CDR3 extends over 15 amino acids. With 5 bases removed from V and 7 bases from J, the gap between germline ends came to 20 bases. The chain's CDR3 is CASSTLIRGEGTQYF. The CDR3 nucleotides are TGTGCCAGCAGCACCCTAATCAGGGGGGAAGGGACCCAGTACTTC.

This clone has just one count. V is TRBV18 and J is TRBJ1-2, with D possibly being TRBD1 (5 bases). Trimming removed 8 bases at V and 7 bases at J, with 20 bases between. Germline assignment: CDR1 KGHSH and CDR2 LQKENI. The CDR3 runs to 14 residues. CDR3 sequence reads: CASTPNGAGGGYTF. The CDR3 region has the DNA TGTGCCAGCACTCCTAATGGAGCCGGGGGTGGCTACACCTTC.

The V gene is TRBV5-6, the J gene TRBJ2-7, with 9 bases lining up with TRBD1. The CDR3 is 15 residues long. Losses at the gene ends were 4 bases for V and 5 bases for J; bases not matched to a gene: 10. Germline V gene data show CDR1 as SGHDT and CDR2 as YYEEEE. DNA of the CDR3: TGTGCCAGCAGCATCACCGGGACAGGGTCCAACGAGCAGTACTTC. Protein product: CASSITGTGSNEQYF.

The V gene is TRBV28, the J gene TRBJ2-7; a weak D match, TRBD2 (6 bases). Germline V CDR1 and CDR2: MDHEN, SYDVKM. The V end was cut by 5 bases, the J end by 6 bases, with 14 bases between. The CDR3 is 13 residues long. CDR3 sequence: CASSPGLPSEQYF. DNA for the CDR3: TGTGCCAGCAGTCCGGGACTTCCTTCCGAGCAGTACTTC.

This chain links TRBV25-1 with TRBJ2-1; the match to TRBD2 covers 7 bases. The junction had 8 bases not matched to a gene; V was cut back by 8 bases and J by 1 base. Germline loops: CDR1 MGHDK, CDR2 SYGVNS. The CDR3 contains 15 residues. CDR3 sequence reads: CASSPWGGSYNEQFF. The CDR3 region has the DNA TGTGCCAGCTCGCCTTGGGGGGGGTCCTACAATGAGCAGTTCTTC.

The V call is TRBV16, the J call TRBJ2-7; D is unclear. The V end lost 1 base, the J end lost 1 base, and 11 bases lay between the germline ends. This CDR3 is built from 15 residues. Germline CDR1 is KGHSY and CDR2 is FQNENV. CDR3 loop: CASSQFRAASYEQYF. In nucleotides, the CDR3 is TGTGCCAGCAGCCAATTCCGAGCAGCGTCCTACGAGCAGTACTTC.

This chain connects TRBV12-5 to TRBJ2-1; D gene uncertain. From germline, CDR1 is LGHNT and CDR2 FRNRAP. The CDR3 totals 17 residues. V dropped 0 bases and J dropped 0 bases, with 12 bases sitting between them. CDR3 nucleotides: TGTGCTAGTGGTTTGGTACTCGGCGGCGGCTCCTACAATGAGCAGTTCTTC. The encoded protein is CASGLVLGGGSYNEQFF. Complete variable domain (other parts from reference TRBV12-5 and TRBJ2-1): DARVTQTPRHKVTEMGQEVTMRCQPILGHNTVFWYRQTMMQGLELLAYFRNRAPLDDSGMPKDRFSAEMPDATLATLKIQPSEPRDSAVYFCASGLVLGGGSYNEQFFGPGTRLTVL.

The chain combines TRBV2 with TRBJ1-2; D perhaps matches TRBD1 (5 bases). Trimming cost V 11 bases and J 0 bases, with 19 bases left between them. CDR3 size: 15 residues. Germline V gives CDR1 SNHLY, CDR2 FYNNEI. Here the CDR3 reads CAGNPDSRANYGYTF. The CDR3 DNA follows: TGTGCCGGCAATCCAGACAGCAGAGCTAACTATGGCTACACCTTC.

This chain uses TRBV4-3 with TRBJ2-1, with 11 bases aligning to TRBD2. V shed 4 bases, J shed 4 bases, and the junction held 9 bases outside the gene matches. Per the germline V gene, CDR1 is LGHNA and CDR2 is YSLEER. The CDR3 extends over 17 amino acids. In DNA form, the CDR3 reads TGCGCCAGCAGCCGCCCCTTGGTAGCGGGGGGGTACAATGAGCAGTTCTTC. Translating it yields CASSRPLVAGGYNEQFF.

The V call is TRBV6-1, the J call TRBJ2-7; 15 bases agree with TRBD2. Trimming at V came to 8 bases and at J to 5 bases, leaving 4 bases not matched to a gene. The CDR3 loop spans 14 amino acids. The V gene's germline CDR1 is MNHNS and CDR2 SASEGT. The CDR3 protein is CASWTSGRVNEQYF. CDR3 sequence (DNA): TGTGCCAGCTGGACTAGCGGGAGGGTTAACGAGCAGTACTTC.

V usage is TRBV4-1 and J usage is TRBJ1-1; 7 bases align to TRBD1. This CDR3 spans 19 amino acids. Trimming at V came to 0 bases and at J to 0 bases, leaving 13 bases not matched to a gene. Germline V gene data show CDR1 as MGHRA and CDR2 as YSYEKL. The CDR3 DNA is TGCGCCAGCAGCCAAGACCGGACAGGAAATTCGGGTATGAACACTGAAGCTTTCTTT. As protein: CASSQDRTGNSGMNTEAFF.

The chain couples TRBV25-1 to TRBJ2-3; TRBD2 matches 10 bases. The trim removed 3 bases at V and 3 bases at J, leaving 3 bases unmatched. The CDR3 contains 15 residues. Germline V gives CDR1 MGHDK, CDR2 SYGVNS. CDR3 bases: TGTGCCAGCAGTGAGGGGACTAGCGAGACAGATACGCAGTATTTT. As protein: CASSEGTSETDTQYF.

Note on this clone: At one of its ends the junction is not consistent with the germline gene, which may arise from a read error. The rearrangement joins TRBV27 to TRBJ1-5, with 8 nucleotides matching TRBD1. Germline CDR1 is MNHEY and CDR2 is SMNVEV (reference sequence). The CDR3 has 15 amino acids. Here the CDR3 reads CASSISTGVGQPQHF. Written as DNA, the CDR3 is TGTGCCAGCAGTATATCGACAGGGGTAGGCCAGCCCCAGCATTTT.

The CDR3 bases are TGTGCCAGCAGTTCCCTAGCGGGAGCCCCAGATACGCAGTATTTT. It encodes CASSSLAGAPDTQYF. V is TRBV2 and J is TRBJ2-3, with TRBD2 matching over 10 bases. CDR3 length equals 15 residues. Unmatched junction bases numbered 6, after V lost 5 bases and J lost 4 bases. Germline CDR1 and CDR2: SNHLY and FYNNEI.

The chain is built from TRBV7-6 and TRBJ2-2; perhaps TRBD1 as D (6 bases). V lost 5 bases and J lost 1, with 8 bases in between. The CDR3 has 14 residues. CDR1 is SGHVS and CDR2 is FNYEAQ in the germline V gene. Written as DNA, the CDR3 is TGTGCCAGCAGCAGGACAGTGAACACCGGGGAGCTGTTTTTT. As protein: CASSRTVNTGELFF.

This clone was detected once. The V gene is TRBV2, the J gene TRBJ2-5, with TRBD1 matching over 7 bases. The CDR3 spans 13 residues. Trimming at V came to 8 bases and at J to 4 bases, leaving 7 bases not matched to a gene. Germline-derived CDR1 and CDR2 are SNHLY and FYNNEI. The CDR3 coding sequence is TGTGCCAGCGCCGGGACAGCTATAGAGACCCAGTACTTC. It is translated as CASAGTAIETQYF. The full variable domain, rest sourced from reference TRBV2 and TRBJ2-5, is EPEVTQTPSHQVTQMGQEVILRCVPISNHLYFYWYRQILGQKVEFLVSFYNNEISEKSEIFDDQFSVERPDGSNFTLKIRSTKLEDSAMYFCASAGTAIETQYFGPGTRLLVL.

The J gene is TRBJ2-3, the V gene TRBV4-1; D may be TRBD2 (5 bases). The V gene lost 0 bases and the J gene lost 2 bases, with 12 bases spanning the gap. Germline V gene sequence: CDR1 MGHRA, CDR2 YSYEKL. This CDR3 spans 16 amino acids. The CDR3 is CASSQELRAPTDTQYF. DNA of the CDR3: TGCGCCAGCAGCCAAGAATTGAGGGCTCCCACAGATACGCAGTATTTT.

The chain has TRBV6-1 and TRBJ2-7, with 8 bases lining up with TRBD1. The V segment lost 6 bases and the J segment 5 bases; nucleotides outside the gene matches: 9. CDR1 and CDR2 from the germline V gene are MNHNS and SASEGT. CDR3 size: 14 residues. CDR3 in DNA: TGTGCCAGCAGCCTCAGGGGGCGCGTCCACGAGCAGTACTTC. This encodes CASSLRGRVHEQYF.

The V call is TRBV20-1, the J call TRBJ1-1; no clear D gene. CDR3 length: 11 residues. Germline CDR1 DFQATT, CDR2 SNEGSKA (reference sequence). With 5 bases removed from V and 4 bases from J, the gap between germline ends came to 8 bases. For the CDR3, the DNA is TGCAGTGCTTGTATATCCACTGAAGCTTTCTTT. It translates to CSACISTEAFF.

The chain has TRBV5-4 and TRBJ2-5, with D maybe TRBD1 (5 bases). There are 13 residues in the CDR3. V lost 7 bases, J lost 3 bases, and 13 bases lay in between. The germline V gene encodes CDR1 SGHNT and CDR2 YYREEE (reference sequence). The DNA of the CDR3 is TGTGCCAGCGCGTCCCAACAGGAAGAGACCCAGTACTTC. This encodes CASASQQEETQYF.